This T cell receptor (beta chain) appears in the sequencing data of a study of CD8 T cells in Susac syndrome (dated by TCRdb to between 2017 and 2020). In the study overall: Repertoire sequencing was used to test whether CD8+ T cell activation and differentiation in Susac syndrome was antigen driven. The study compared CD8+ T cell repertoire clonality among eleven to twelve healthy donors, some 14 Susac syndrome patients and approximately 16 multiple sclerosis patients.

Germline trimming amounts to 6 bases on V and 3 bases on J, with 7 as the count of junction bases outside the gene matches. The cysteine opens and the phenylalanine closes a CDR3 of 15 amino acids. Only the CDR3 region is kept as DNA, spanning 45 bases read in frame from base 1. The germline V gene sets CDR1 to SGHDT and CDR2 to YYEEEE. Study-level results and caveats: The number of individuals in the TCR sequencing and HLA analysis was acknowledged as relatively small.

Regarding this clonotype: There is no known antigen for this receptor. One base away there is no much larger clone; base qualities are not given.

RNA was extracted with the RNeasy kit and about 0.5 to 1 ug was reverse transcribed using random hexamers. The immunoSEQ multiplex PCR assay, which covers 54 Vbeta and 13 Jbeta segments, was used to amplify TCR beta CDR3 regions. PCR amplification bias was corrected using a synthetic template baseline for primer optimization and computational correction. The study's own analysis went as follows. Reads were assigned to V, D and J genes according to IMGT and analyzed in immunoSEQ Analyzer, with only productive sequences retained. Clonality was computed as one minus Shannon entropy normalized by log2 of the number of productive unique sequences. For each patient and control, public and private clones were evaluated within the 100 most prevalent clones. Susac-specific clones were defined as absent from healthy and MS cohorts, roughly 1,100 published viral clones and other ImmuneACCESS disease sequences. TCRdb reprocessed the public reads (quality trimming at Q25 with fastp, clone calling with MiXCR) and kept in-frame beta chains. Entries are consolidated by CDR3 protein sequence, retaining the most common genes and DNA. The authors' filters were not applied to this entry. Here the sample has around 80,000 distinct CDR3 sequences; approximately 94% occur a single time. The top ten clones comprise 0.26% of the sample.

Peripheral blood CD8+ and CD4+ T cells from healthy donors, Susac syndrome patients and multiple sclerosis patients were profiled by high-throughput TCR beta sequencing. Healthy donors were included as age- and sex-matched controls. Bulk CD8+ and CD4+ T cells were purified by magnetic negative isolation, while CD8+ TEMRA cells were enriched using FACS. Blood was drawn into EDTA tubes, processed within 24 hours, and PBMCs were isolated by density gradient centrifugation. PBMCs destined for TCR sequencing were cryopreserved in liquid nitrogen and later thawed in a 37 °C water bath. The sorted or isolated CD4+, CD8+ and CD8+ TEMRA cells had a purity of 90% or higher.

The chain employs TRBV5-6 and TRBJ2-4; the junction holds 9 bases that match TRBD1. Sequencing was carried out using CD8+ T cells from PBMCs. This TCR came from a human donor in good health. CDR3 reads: CASIQRQGDKNIQYF. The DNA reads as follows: TGTGCCAGCATCCAAAGACAGGGGGACAAAAACATTCAGTACTTC.